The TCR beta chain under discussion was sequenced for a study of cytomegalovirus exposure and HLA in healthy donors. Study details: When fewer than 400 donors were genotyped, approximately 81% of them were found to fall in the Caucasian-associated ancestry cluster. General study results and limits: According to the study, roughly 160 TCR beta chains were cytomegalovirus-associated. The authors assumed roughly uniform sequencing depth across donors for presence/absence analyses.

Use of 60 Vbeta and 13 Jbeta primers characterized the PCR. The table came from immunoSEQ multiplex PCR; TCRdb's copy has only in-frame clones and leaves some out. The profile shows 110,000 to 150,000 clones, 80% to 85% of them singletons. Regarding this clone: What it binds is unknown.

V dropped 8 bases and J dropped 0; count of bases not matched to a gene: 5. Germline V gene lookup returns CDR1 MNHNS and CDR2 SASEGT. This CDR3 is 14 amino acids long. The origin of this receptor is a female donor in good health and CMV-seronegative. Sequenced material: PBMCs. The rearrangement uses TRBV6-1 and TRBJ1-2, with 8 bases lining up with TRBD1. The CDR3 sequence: CASGQGAPNYGYTF. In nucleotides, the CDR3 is TGTGCCAGCGGCCAGGGGGCCCCTAACTATGGCTACACCTTC.